What follows describes a single TCR beta chain. Here immunoSEQ multiplex PCR was the method, and the copy in TCRdb shows in-frame clones only, minus some. Of roughly 200,000 clones in the sample, 87% are singletons; the top ten hold about 22%. CDR3 length equals 11 residues. V lost 5 bases and J 8 bases, leaving 9 bases between the germline ends. The V gene's germline CDR1 is LNHDA and CDR2 SQIVND (reference sequence). This entry belongs to a study of blood T cell repertoires in COVID-19. At the level of the study: The cDNA or gDNA used as material had been derived from T cells, B-cell-depleted T cells, or PBMCs.

Sequencing was performed on peripheral blood. The V gene is TRBV19, the J gene TRBJ1-1; a weak D match, TRBD1 (5 bases). This TCR was recovered from a man in his 60s with active or convalescent COVID-19. As DNA, the CDR3 is TGTGCCAGTAGTTTGGGACTGGAAGCTTTCTTT. Translation: CASSLGLEAFF.